Here is one TCR beta chain with its context. Antigen specificity is unknown. TCRdb's table, derived via immunoSEQ multiplex PCR, lists solely in-frame clones and lacks some. The data show approximately 480,000 clones, 87% seen once. This sample was taken from a study of Ad26.COV2.S vaccination and SARS-CoV-2 variants. Study-wide findings and caveats: Recipients of vaccine and of placebo showed similar breadth of their non-spike TCR repertoires. Spike-specific TCR breadth was greater after Ad26.COV2.S than placebo.

The CDR3 is 13 amino acids. V shed 7 bases and J shed 1 base, with 8 bases lying between them. Regarding treatment: approximately 18 received Ad26.COV2.S at low or high dose, single or two shots; roughly five received placebo; per-sample allocation not given. Sampling was performed 63 days after the first vaccine or placebo injection. A Boston donor was an adult aged 18-55 years. Its platform was an Ad26 vector, and its expressed antigen was Wuhan-strain SARS-CoV-2 spike. The chain combines TRBV12-3 or TRBV12-4 with TRBJ1-3; D call uncertain. This specimen was peripheral blood, taken in a trial of Ad26.COV2.S vaccine versus placebo. This TCR was sampled from a person between 18 and 65 years old who received the Ad26.COV2.S COVID-19 vaccine or a placebo. CDR3 nucleotide sequence: TGTGCCAGCACCCTATTGTCTGGAAACACCATATATTTT. The encoded protein is CASTLLSGNTIYF.